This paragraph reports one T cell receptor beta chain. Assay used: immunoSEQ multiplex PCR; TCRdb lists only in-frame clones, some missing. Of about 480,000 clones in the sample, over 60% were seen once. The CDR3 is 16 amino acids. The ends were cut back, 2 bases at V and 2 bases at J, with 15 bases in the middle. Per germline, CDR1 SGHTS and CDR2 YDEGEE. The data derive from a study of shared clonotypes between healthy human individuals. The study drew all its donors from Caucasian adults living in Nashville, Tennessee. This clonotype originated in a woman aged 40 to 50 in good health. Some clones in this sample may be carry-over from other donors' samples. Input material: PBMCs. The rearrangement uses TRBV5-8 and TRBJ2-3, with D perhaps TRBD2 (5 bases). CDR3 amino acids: CASSFLGREFTDTQYF. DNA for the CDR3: TGTGCCAGCAGCTTTTTGGGTCGGGAATTCACAGATACGCAGTATTTT.